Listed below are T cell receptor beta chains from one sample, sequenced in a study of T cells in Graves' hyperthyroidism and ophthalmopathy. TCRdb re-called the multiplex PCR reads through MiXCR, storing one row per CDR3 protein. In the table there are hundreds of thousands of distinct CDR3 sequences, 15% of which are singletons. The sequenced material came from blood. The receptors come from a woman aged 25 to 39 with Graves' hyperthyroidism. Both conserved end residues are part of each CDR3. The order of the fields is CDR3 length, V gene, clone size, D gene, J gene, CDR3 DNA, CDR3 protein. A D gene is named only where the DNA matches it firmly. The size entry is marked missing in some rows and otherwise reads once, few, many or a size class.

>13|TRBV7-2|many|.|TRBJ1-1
TGTGCCAGCACCTTACGGAGGGACACTGAAGCTTTCTTT
CASTLRRDTEAFF
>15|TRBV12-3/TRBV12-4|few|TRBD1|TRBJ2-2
TGTGCCAGCTTCCGGAGGACAGGGTCCGCCGGGGAGCTGTTTTTT
CASFRRTGSAGELFF
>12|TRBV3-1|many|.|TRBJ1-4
TGTGCCAGCAGCCAGCTACTAGAAAAACTGTTTTTT
CASSQLLEKLFF
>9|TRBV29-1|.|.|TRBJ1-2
TGCAGCGTTCTAGAAGGCTACACCTTC
CSVLEGYTF
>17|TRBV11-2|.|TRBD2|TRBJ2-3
TGTGCCAGCAGCTTAGCTAGCGGGACCCATAGCACAGATACGCAGTATTTT
CASSLASGTHSTDTQYF
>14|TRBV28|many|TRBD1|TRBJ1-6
TGTGCCAGCAGTACCGGGACAGATCATTCACCCCTCCACTTT
CASSTGTDHSPLHF
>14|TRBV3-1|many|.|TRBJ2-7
TGTGCCAGCAGCCAAGATCTTCAGGTTTCCGAGCAGTACTTC
CASSQDLQVSEQYF
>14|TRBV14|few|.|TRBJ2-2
TGTGCCAGCAGCCACGCGATTGGGTCCGGGGAGCTGTTTTTT
CASSHAIGSGELFF
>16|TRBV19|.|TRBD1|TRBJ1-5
TGTGCCAGTAGTAGAGGAGGGGGCGCGAAGAATCAGCCCCAGCATTTT
CASSRGGGAKNQPQHF
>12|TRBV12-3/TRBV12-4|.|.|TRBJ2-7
TGTGCCAGCAGTCCTTGGGGGGGGGCGCAGTACTTC
CASSPWGGAQYF
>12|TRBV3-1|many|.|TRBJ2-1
TGTGCCAGCAGCCAAGAGATCAATGAGCAGTTCTTC
CASSQEINEQFF
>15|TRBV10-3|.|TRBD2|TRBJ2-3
TGTGCCATCAGTAGCGGGGATGTTGACACAGATACGCAGTATTTT
CAISSGDVDTDTQYF
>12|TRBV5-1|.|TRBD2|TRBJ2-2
TGCGCCAGCGCTACTAGCGGCGGGGAGCTGTTTTTT
CASATSGGELFF
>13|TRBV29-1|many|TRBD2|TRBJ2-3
TGCAGCGTTCCAGCGGGATTTACAGATACGCAGTATTTT
CSVPAGFTDTQYF
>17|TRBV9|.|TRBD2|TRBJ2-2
TGTGCCAGCAGCGTAGGACTAGCGTTCGCGAACACCGGGGAGCTGTTTTTT
CASSVGLAFANTGELFF
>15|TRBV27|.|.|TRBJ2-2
TGTGCCAGCAGTTTATACGATACGAACACCGGGGAGCTGTTTTTT
CASSLYDTNTGELFF
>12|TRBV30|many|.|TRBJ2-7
TGTGCCTGGACCGGGACCCCCTACGAGCAGTACTTC
CAWTGTPYEQYF
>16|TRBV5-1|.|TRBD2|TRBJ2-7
TGCGCCAGCAGCTTGGATGGTAGCGGGAGGGCCTACGAGCAGTACTTC
CASSLDGSGRAYEQYF
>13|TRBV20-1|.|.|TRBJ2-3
TGCAGTGCCCCCATTGGGGTCTCAGATACGCAGTATTTT
CSAPIGVSDTQYF
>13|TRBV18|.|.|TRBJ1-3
TGTGCCAGCTCCCTGGACACTGGAAACACCATATATTTT
CASSLDTGNTIYF
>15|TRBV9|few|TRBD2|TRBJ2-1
TGTGCCAGCAGCGTAAAGGCGGGAGGAAGGGATGAGCAGTTCTTC
CASSVKAGGRDEQFF
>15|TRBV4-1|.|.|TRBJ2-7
TGCGCCAGCAGCCCTCGGGGCGGTCAATCCTACGAGCAGTACTTC
CASSPRGGQSYEQYF
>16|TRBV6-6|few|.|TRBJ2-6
TGTGCCAGCAGTTACTCCCAATCGTCTGGGGCCAACGTCCTGACTTTC
CASSYSQSSGANVLTF
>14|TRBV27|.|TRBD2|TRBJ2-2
TGTGCCAGCACCCGGGGGGGGCGCACCGGGGAGCTGTTTTTT
CASTRGGRTGELFF
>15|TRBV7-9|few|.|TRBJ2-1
TGTGCCAGCAGCCGCCTGACCAGCTCCTACAATGAGCAGTTCTTC
CASSRLTSSYNEQFF
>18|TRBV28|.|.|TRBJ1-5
TGTGCCAGCAGTCCCCCGGGGGGTATGGGGTATAGCAATCAGCCCCAGCATTTT
CASSPPGGMGYSNQPQHF
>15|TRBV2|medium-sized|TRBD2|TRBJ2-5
TGTGCCAGCAGTGAAATGCTAGCGGGGGAAGAGACCCAGTACTTC
CASSEMLAGEETQYF